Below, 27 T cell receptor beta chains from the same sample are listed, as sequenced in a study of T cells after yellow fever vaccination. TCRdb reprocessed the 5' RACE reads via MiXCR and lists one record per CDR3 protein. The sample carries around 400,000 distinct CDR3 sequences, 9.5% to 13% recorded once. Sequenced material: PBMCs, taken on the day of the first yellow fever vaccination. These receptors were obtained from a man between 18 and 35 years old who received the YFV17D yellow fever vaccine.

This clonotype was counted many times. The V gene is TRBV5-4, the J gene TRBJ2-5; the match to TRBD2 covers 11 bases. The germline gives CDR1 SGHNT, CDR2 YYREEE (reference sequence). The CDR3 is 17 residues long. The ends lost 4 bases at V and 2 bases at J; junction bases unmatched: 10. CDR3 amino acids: CASSAGTSGARQETQYF. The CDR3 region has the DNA TGTGCCAGCAGCGCCGGGACTAGCGGCGCCCGTCAAGAGACCCAGTACTTC.

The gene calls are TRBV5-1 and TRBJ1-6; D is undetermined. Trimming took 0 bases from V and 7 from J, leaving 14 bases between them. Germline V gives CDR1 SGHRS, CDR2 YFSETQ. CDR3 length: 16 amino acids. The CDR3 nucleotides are TGCGCCAGCAGCTTGGGGATATTGGCGTTCAATTCACCCCTCCACTTT. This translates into CASSLGILAFNSPLHF.

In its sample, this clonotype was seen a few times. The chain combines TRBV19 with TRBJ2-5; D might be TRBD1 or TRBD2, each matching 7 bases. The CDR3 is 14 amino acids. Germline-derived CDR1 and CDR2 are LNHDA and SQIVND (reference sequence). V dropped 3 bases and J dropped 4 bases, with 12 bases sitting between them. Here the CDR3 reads CASSIRGGGETQYF. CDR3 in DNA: TGTGCCAGTAGTATCAGGGGGGGAGGAGAGACCCAGTACTTC.

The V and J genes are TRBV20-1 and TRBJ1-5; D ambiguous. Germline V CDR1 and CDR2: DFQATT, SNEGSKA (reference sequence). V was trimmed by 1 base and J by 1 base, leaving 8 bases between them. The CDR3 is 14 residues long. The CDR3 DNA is TGCAGTGCTAGAGTAAGGGAAAGCAATCAGCCCCAGCATTTT. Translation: CSARVRESNQPQHF.

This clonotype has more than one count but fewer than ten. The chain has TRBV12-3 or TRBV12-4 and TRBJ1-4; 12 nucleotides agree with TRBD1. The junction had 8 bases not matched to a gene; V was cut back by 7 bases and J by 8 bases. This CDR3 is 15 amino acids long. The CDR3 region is CASTPGQGADEKLFF. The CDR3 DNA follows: TGTGCCAGCACTCCGGGACAGGGGGCGGACGAAAAACTGTTTTTT.

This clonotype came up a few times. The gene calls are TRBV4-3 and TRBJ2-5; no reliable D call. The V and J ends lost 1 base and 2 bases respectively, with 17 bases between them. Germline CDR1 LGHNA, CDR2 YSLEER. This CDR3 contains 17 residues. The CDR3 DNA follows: TGCGCCAGCAGCCAAGCCTTATCGGCAGGCCAACAAGAGACCCAGTACTTC. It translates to CASSQALSAGQQETQYF.

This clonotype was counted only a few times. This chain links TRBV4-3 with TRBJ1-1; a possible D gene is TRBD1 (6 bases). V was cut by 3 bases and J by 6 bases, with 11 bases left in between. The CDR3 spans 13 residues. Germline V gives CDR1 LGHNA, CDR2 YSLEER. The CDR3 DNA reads TGCGCCAGCAGCCAGGGGGCGGCGGCTGAAGCTTTCTTT. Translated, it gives CASSQGAAAEAFF.

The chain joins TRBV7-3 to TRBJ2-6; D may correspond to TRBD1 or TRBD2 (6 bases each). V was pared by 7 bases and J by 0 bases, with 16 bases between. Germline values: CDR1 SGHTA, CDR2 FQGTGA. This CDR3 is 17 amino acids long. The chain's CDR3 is CASTTGRMSSGANVLTF. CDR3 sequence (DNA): TGTGCCAGCACAACAGGGAGGATGTCCTCTGGGGCCAACGTCCTGACTTTC. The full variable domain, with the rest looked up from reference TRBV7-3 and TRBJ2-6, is GAGVSQTPSNKVTEKGKYVELRCDPISGHTALYWYRQSLGQGPEFLIYFQGTGAADDSGLPNDRFFAVRPEGSVSTLKIQRTERGDSAVYLCASTTGRMSSGANVLTFGAGSRLTVL.

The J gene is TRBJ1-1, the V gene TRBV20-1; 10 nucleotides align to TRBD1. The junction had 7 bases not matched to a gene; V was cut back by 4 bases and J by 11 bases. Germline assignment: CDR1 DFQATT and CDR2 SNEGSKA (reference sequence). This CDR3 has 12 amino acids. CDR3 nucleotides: TGCAGTGCTACCGGACAGGGGGTGAGGGCTTTCTTT. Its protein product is CSATGQGVRAFF.

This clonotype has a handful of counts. The CDR3 here is CASLRDRGREAFF. The CDR3, as DNA: TGTGCCAGCCTCCGGGACAGGGGGAGGGAAGCTTTCTTT. This chain joins TRBV7-2 and TRBJ1-1; 11 bases fit TRBD1. Germline-derived CDR1 and CDR2 are SGHTA and FQGNSA. Trimming cost V 8 bases and J 8 bases; bases outside gene matches: 7. The CDR3 spans 13 residues.

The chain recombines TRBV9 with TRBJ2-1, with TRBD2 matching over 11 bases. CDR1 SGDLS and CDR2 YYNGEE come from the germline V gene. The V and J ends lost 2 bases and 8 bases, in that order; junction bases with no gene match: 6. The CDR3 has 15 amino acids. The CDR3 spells CASSVSGGAWDEQFF. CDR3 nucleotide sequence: TGTGCCAGCAGCGTTAGCGGGGGGGCCTGGGATGAGCAGTTCTTC.

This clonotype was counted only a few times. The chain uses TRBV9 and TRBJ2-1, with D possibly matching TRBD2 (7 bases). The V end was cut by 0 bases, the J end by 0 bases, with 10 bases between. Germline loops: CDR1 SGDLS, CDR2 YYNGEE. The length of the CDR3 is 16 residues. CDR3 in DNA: TGTGCCAGCAGCGTAGAGGGGGGGGCCTCCTACAATGAGCAGTTCTTC. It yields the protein CASSVEGGASYNEQFF. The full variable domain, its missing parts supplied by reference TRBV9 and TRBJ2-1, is DSGVTQTPKHLITATGQRVTLRCSPRSGDLSVYWYQQSLDQGLQFLIQYYNGEERAKGNILERFSAQQFPDLHSELNLSSLELGDSALYFCASSVEGGASYNEQFFGPGTRLTVL.

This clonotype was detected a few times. CDR3 bases: TGTGCCAGCAGATCAACCGGGACCTACAATGAGCAGTTCTTC. Translated: CASRSTGTYNEQFF. The V and J genes are TRBV14 and TRBJ2-1; D might be TRBD2 (5 bases). CDR1 SGHDN and CDR2 FVKESK come from the germline V gene. V shed 6 bases and J shed 2 bases, with 11 bases lying between them. CDR3 length: 14 residues.

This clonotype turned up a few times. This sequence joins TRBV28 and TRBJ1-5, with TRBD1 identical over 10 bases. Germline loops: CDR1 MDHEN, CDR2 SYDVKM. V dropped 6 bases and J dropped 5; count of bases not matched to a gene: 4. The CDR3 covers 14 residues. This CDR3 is CASRRDRGYQPQHF. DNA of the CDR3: TGTGCCAGCAGACGGGACAGGGGCTATCAGCCCCAGCATTTT.

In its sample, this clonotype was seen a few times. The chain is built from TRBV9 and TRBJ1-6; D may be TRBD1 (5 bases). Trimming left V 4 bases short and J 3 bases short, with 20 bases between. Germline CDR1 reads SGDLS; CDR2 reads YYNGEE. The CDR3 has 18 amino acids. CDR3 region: CASSPQAGAKGYNSPLHF. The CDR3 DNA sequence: TGTGCCAGCAGCCCACAGGCCGGGGCGAAGGGCTATAATTCACCCCTCCACTTT.

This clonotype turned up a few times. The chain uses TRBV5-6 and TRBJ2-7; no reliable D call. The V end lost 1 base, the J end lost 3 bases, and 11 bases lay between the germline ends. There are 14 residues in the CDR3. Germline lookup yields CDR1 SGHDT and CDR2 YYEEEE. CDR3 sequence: CASSLPGSGYEQYF. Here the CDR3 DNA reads TGTGCCAGCAGCTTGCCCGGGTCGGGCTACGAGCAGTACTTC.

DNA of the CDR3: TGTGCCAGCAGTTACCCCGGTGTAGGGCAGCCCCAGCATTTT. Its translation is CASSYPGVGQPQHF. The J gene is TRBJ1-5, the V gene TRBV6-5; D is ambiguous. The CDR3 covers 14 residues. The germline gives CDR1 MNHEY, CDR2 SVGAGI. V lost 2 bases and J 7 bases, leaving 12 bases between the germline ends.

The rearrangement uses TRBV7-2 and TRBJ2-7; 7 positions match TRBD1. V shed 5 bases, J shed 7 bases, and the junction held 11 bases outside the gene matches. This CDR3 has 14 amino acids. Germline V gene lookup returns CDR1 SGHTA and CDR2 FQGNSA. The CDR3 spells CASSRSTGAQEQYV. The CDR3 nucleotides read TGTGCCAGCAGCCGTAGCACAGGGGCCCAAGAGCAGTACGTC.

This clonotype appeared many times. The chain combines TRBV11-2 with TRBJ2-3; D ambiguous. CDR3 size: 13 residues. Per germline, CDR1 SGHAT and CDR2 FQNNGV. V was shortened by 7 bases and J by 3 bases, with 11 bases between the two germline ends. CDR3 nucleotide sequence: TGTGCCAGCAACGAGGTTAGGACAGATACGCAGTATTTT. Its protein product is CASNEVRTDTQYF.

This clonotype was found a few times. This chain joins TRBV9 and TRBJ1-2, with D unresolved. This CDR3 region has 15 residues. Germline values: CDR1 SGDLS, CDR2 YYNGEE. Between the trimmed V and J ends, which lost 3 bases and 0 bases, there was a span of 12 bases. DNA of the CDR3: TGTGCCAGCAGCGCCGAGGACCCAGCTAACTATGGCTACACCTTC. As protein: CASSAEDPANYGYTF. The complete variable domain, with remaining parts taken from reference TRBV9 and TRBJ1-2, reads DSGVTQTPKHLITATGQRVTLRCSPRSGDLSVYWYQQSLDQGLQFLIQYYNGEERAKGNILERFSAQQFPDLHSELNLSSLELGDSALYFCASSAEDPANYGYTFGSGTRLTVV.

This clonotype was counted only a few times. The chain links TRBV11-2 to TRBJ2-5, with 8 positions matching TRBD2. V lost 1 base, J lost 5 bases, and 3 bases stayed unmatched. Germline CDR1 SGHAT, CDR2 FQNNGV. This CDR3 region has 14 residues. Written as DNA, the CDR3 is TGTGCCAGCAGCTTAGGAGCGGGGGTGGAGACCCAGTACTTC. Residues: CASSLGAGVETQYF.

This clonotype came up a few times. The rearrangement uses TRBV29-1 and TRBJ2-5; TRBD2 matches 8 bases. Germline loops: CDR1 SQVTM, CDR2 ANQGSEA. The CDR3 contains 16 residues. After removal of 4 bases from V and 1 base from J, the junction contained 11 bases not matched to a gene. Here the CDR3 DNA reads TGCAGCGTTGCCTACAGCGGGGGCCGCGTCCAAGAGACCCAGTACTTC. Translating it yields CSVAYSGGRVQETQYF.

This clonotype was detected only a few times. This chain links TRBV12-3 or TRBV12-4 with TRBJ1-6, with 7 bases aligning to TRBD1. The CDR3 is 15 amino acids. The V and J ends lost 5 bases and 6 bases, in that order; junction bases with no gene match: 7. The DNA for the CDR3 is TGTGCCAGCAGTCCACGGACAGGTCTTAATTCACCCCTCCACTTT. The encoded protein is CASSPRTGLNSPLHF.

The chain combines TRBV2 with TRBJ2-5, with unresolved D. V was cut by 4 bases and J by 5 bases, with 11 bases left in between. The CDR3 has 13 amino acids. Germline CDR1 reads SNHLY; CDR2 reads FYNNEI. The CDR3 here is CASSGEVRETQYF. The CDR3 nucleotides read TGTGCCAGCAGTGGAGAAGTCCGGGAGACCCAGTACTTC.

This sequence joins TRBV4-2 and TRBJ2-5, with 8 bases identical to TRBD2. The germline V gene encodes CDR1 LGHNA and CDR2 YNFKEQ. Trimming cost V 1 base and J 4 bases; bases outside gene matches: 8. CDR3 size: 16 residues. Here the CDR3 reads CASSQGERGTPETQYF. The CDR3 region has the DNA TGTGCCAGCAGCCAAGGGGAGCGGGGGACCCCAGAGACCCAGTACTTC.

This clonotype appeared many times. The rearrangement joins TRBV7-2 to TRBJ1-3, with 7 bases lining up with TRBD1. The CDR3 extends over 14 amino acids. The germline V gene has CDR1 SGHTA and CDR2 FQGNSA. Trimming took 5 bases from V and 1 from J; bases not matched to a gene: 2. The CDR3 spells CASSQTGSGNTIYF. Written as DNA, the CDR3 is TGTGCCAGCAGCCAGACAGGGTCTGGAAACACCATATATTTT.

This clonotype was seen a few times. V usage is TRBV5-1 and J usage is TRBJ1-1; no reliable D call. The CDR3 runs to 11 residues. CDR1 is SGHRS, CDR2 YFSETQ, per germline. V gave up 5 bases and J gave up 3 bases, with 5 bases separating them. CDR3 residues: CASRQDTEAFF. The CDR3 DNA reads TGCGCCAGCAGGCAAGACACTGAAGCTTTCTTT.